These T cell receptor beta chains were read from a single sample in a study of identical twins. Each CDR3 protein is one row after TCRdb ran MiXCR on the 5' RACE reads. The sample shows roughly 690,000 distinct CDR3 sequences, over 20% of them seen only once. The same data also went into a second study, on T cells expressing NK-cell markers.

Sequencing was performed on PBMCs. These receptors originate from a young woman in good health. Both conserved end residues are part of each CDR3. The D gene is left open where the match is weak. Part of the rows lack a size; the others show once, few, many or a class for expanded clones.

j_gene: TRBJ2-7
v_gene: TRBV7-9
abundance: NA
d_gene: NA
CDR3nt: TGTGCCAGCAGCCGTTCTCTGGACGACCGTGCGGAGCAGTACTTC
CDR3aa: CASSRSLDDRAEQYF

j_gene: TRBJ2-7
v_gene: TRBV15
abundance: NA
d_gene: NA
CDR3nt: TGTGCCACCAGCAGTAACAGAGGGAGAACCTACGAGCAGTACTTC
CDR3aa: CATSSNRGRTYEQYF

j_gene: TRBJ2-5
v_gene: TRBV7-6
abundance: NA
d_gene: NA
CDR3nt: TGTGCCAGCAGCTTATCACAGCAAGAGACCCAGTACTTC
CDR3aa: CASSLSQQETQYF

j_gene: TRBJ2-2
v_gene: TRBV29-1
abundance: NA
d_gene: NA
CDR3nt: TGCAGCGTTGGCCCAGTAGCAGGCGGGGAGCTGTTTTTT
CDR3aa: CSVGPVAGGELFF

j_gene: TRBJ1-1
v_gene: TRBV13
abundance: NA
d_gene: TRBD1
CDR3nt: TGTGCCAGCAGTCAGACAGGGCCCATGAACACTGAAGCTTTCTTT
CDR3aa: CASSQTGPMNTEAFF

j_gene: TRBJ2-4
v_gene: TRBV5-1
abundance: few
d_gene: TRBD1
CDR3nt: TGCGCCAGCAGCCAGACAGGGGGCGCAGCCAAAAACATTCAGTACTTC
CDR3aa: CASSQTGGAAKNIQYF

j_gene: TRBJ2-5
v_gene: TRBV29-1
abundance: NA
d_gene: TRBD1
CDR3nt: TGCAGCGTCACCTCGGGGACAGCTCAAGAGACCCAGTACTTC
CDR3aa: CSVTSGTAQETQYF

j_gene: TRBJ2-3
v_gene: TRBV27
abundance: NA
d_gene: NA
CDR3nt: TGTGCCAGCAGTCTCGACGCAAGCACAGATACGCAGTATTTT
CDR3aa: CASSLDASTDTQYF

j_gene: TRBJ2-6
v_gene: TRBV6-1
abundance: few
d_gene: NA
CDR3nt: TGTGCCACCGGGCCTAACATTTTCTCTGGGGCCAACGTCCTGACTTTC
CDR3aa: CATGPNIFSGANVLTF

j_gene: TRBJ1-1
v_gene: TRBV6-5
abundance: few
d_gene: NA
CDR3nt: TGTGCCAGCAGTTACGGACAGTCCCCTGAAGCTTTCTTT
CDR3aa: CASSYGQSPEAFF

j_gene: TRBJ2-1
v_gene: TRBV27
abundance: NA
d_gene: TRBD2
CDR3nt: TGTGCCAGCCGGATAACTAGCGGCCCTGTCCGCTCCTACAATGAGCAGTTCTTC
CDR3aa: CASRITSGPVRSYNEQFF

j_gene: TRBJ1-4
v_gene: TRBV7-9
abundance: NA
d_gene: NA
CDR3nt: TGTGCCAGCAGCTCTGACGGCCCTCTGAGGGAAAAACTGTTTTTT
CDR3aa: CASSSDGPLREKLFF

j_gene: TRBJ2-1
v_gene: TRBV20-1
abundance: many
d_gene: NA
CDR3nt: TGCAGTGCTAGGAGAGCGGTTTACAATGAGCAGTTCTTC
CDR3aa: CSARRAVYNEQFF

j_gene: TRBJ2-7
v_gene: TRBV12-3/TRBV12-4
abundance: NA
d_gene: TRBD2
CDR3nt: TGTGCCAGCAGATTGCTCACCTTAGCGGGAGAAAACGAGCAGTACTTC
CDR3aa: CASRLLTLAGENEQYF

j_gene: TRBJ2-7
v_gene: TRBV5-1
abundance: many
d_gene: NA
CDR3nt: TGCGCCAGCAGCTTGGCTGCAGGGAATTCGTACGAGCAGTACTTC
CDR3aa: CASSLAAGNSYEQYF

j_gene: TRBJ2-7
v_gene: TRBV7-2
abundance: few
d_gene: NA
CDR3nt: TGTGCCAGCAGCTTAAGTGGGACACCACCCTACGAGCAGTACTTC
CDR3aa: CASSLSGTPPYEQYF

j_gene: TRBJ2-7
v_gene: TRBV12-3/TRBV12-4
abundance: few
d_gene: NA
CDR3nt: TGTGCCAGCAGTTTCCGTCGGCCAGATGGCTACGAGCAGTACTTC
CDR3aa: CASSFRRPDGYEQYF

j_gene: TRBJ2-2
v_gene: TRBV7-3
abundance: NA
d_gene: NA
CDR3nt: TGTGCCAGCAGCTTAAGTTCGATCGGGGAGCTGTTTTTT
CDR3aa: CASSLSSIGELFF

j_gene: TRBJ1-4
v_gene: TRBV7-9
abundance: once
d_gene: TRBD1
CDR3nt: TGTGCCAGCAGCGCGGGACAGGTTGAAAAACTGTTTTTT
CDR3aa: CASSAGQVEKLFF

j_gene: TRBJ2-2
v_gene: TRBV10-3
abundance: NA
d_gene: TRBD1
CDR3nt: TGTGCCATCAATTCCGGGACAGCAACGAACACCGGGGAGCTGTTTTTT
CDR3aa: CAINSGTATNTGELFF

j_gene: TRBJ2-1
v_gene: TRBV20-1
abundance: NA
d_gene: NA
CDR3nt: TGCAGTGCTAGAGACACACAACTAGCAAATGAGCAGTTCTTC
CDR3aa: CSARDTQLANEQFF

j_gene: TRBJ2-1
v_gene: TRBV29-1
abundance: few
d_gene: NA
CDR3nt: TGCAGCGTAGGACTCACCTACAATGAGCAGTTCTTC
CDR3aa: CSVGLTYNEQFF

j_gene: TRBJ1-3
v_gene: TRBV12-3/TRBV12-4
abundance: NA
d_gene: NA
CDR3nt: TGTGCCAGCAGTTTAGAACAGGACAGAAACACCATATATTTT
CDR3aa: CASSLEQDRNTIYF

j_gene: TRBJ2-1
v_gene: TRBV20-1
abundance: NA
d_gene: TRBD2
CDR3nt: TGCAGTGCTTCCCGACTAGCTCTCTTAGAATACTACAATGAGCAGTTCTTC
CDR3aa: CSASRLALLEYYNEQFF

j_gene: TRBJ2-1
v_gene: TRBV27
abundance: NA
d_gene: TRBD2
CDR3nt: TGTGCCAGCGCGGAGCCCAGGGCGGGGGACTACAATGAGCAGTTCTTC
CDR3aa: CASAEPRAGDYNEQFF

j_gene: TRBJ2-2
v_gene: TRBV15
abundance: NA
d_gene: TRBD1
CDR3nt: TGTGCGACGTCCGATCAGGGGGCCGGGGAGCTGTTTTTT
CDR3aa: CATSDQGAGELFF

j_gene: TRBJ1-5
v_gene: TRBV5-1
abundance: few
d_gene: NA
CDR3nt: TGCGCCAGCAGCCCCACGGGACCCCATCAGCCCCAGCATTTT
CDR3aa: CASSPTGPHQPQHF

j_gene: TRBJ2-6
v_gene: TRBV11-2
abundance: few
d_gene: NA
CDR3nt: TGTGCCAGCAGCTTAGTTTCCTTAGCTGGGGCCAACGTCCTGACTTTC
CDR3aa: CASSLVSLAGANVLTF

j_gene: TRBJ2-5
v_gene: TRBV7-9
abundance: NA
d_gene: NA
CDR3nt: TGTGTCAGCATCAGCTTGGAGGGGACCCAGTACTTC
CDR3aa: CVSISLEGTQYF

j_gene: TRBJ2-5
v_gene: TRBV6-1
abundance: NA
d_gene: NA
CDR3nt: TGTGCCAGCAGACGCACAGGGTCGGAGACCCAGTACTTC
CDR3aa: CASRRTGSETQYF

j_gene: TRBJ2-5
v_gene: TRBV12-3/TRBV12-4
abundance: few
d_gene: TRBD2
CDR3nt: TGTGCCAGCAGTACCCGGGTAGCGGGAGCGTGGGAGACCCAGTACTTC
CDR3aa: CASSTRVAGAWETQYF

j_gene: TRBJ2-7
v_gene: TRBV20-1
abundance: NA
d_gene: TRBD2
CDR3nt: TGCAGTGCTAGAGCCCTACTAGCGGGGGGCCTAGGGAACGAGCAGTACTTC
CDR3aa: CSARALLAGGLGNEQYF

j_gene: TRBJ2-1
v_gene: TRBV9
abundance: NA
d_gene: TRBD1
CDR3nt: TGTGCCAGCAGCTCAATACAGGGGTCGGGGCACAATGAGCAGTTCTTC
CDR3aa: CASSSIQGSGHNEQFF

j_gene: TRBJ2-1
v_gene: TRBV10-3
abundance: few
d_gene: TRBD2
CDR3nt: TGTGCCATCAGTGAAGTAGCGGGGGGCCCCAATGAGCAGTTCTTC
CDR3aa: CAISEVAGGPNEQFF

j_gene: TRBJ2-3
v_gene: TRBV5-1
abundance: NA
d_gene: TRBD1
CDR3nt: TGCGCCAGCACCCGGACAGGGGGCACAGATACGCAGTATTTT
CDR3aa: CASTRTGGTDTQYF

j_gene: TRBJ1-1
v_gene: TRBV18
abundance: NA
d_gene: NA
CDR3nt: TGTGCCAGCTCACCATTGCCTGAAGCTTTCTTT
CDR3aa: CASSPLPEAFF

j_gene: TRBJ2-3
v_gene: TRBV10-3
abundance: few
d_gene: NA
CDR3nt: TGTGCCATCACAACCGGGATTAGCACAGATACGCAGTATTTT
CDR3aa: CAITTGISTDTQYF

j_gene: TRBJ2-3
v_gene: TRBV20-1
abundance: once
d_gene: NA
CDR3nt: TGCAGTGCTGGGGCGGGGGCCTCCACAGATATGCAGTATTTT
CDR3aa: CSAGAGASTDMQYF